This is a list of T cell receptor beta chains from one sample in a study of a mutant IDH1 vaccine in newly diagnosed glioma. For these receptors, no antigen is known. The assay was immunoSEQ multiplex PCR, and TCRdb's table has in-frame clones only and misses some. The sample consists of approximately 50,000 clones, 85% to 90% of them appearing once. The source was PBMCs, collected from a glioma patient whose treatment included an IDH1 peptide vaccine. The receptors stem from a man aged 35 to 55 with glioma. CDR3s include the opening cysteine and the closing phenylalanine or tryptophan. D genes are given only for firm matches. Some rows mark clone size as missing; the rest say once, few, many or name a class of expanded clone.

V	size	length	J	D	CDR3	DNA
TRBV27	-	15	TRBJ2-7	TRBD1	CASSQGTGLTYEQYF	TGTGCCAGCAGTCAGGGGACAGGGCTAACCTACGAGCAGTACTTC
TRBV6-5	-	15	TRBJ1-4	-	CASSYSAASGEKLFF	TGTGCCAGCAGTTACTCGGCGGCATCGGGGGAAAAACTGTTTTTT
TRBV7-9	-	15	TRBJ2-5	-	CASSSTRDSRETQYF	TGTGCCAGCAGCTCGACGCGGGATTCACGGGAGACCCAGTACTTC
TRBV4-1	-	14	TRBJ1-4	-	CASSQRRVEEKLFF	TGCGCCAGCAGCCAAAGGAGGGTAGAGGAAAAACTGTTTTTT
TRBV28	few	15	TRBJ2-6	-	CASRLQGDGANVLTF	TGTGCCAGCAGGTTACAGGGAGATGGGGCCAACGTCCTGACTTTC
TRBV11-2	few	16	TRBJ1-5	-	CASSFYTGGSDQPQHF	TGTGCCAGCAGCTTTTATACAGGCGGGTCGGATCAGCCCCAGCATTTT
TRBV11-2	-	15	TRBJ2-7	-	CASSLVVGLSYEQYF	TGTGCCAGCAGCTTAGTAGTGGGCCTATCCTACGAGCAGTACTTC
TRBV5-1	-	16	TRBJ2-3	TRBD2	CASSSLAGGPGDTQYF	TGCGCCAGCAGCTCTTTAGCGGGAGGGCCGGGAGATACGCAGTATTTT
TRBV10-3	-	16	TRBJ2-7	TRBD1	CAISGTGGDEGMEQYF	TGTGCCATCAGTGGGACAGGGGGCGATGAGGGAATGGAGCAGTACTTC
TRBV19	-	14	TRBJ2-7	TRBD1	CASNPTGRTYEQYF	TGTGCCAGTAACCCGACAGGGAGAACCTACGAGCAGTACTTC
TRBV7-2	-	14	TRBJ2-7	TRBD1	CASSFGTGMGEQYF	TGTGCCAGCAGCTTTGGGACAGGGATGGGCGAGCAGTACTTC
TRBV2	once	16	TRBJ1-2	TRBD1	CASRIGTATTRGGYTF	TGTGCCAGCAGGATAGGGACAGCCACCACCCGAGGGGGCTACACCTTC
TRBV18	-	14	TRBJ2-2	-	CASSPIQESGELFF	TGTGCCAGCTCACCAATACAGGAATCCGGGGAGCTGTTTTTT
TRBV2	-	14	TRBJ2-7	TRBD2	CASRKRTSGLEQYF	TGTGCCAGCAGGAAAAGGACTAGCGGGCTCGAGCAGTACTTC
TRBV18	-	14	TRBJ2-7	-	CASSPRTDSYEQYF	TGTGCCAGCTCACCACGGACGGACTCCTACGAGCAGTACTTC
TRBV28	-	15	TRBJ2-2	TRBD2	CASSFSGRGSGELFF	TGTGCCAGCAGTTTTTCCGGGAGGGGTTCCGGGGAGCTGTTTTTT
TRBV5-1	-	15	TRBJ2-5	-	CASSDSLGGKETQYF	TGCGCCAGCAGTGATAGCCTAGGGGGAAAAGAGACCCAGTACTTC
TRBV7-9	-	15	TRBJ2-7	-	CASSLMIGKENEQYF	TGTGCCAGCAGCTTAATGATTGGGAAGGAGAACGAGCAGTACTTC
TRBV2	-	11	TRBJ2-3	-	CASSFTDTQYF	TGTGCCAGCAGCTTCACAGATACGCAGTATTTT
TRBV6-5	-	13	TRBJ2-5	-	CASSYSGPETQYF	TGTGCCAGCAGTTACTCGGGCCCAGAGACCCAGTACTTC
TRBV18	-	14	TRBJ1-1	-	CASSPDRTNTEAFF	TGTGCCAGCTCACCCGACAGGACGAACACTGAAGCTTTCTTT
TRBV21-1	once	19	TRBJ2-7	-	CASSKKDGGTSGSHYEQYF	TGTGCCAGCAGCAAAAAGGATGGTGGGACTAGCGGGAGCCACTACGAGCAGTACTTC
TRBV27	-	15	TRBJ1-5	-	CASSWGAGRGQPQHF	TGTGCCAGCAGTTGGGGGGCGGGAAGAGGCCAGCCCCAGCATTTT
TRBV7-9	-	17	TRBJ2-7	TRBD1	CASSRDRANPIPYEQYF	TGTGCCAGCAGCCGCGACAGGGCAAACCCAATACCGTACGAGCAGTACTTC
TRBV9	-	14	TRBJ1-4	TRBD1	CASSVTGGAEKLFF	TGTGCCAGCAGCGTGACAGGGGGCGCCGAAAAACTGTTTTTT
TRBV7-2	-	12	TRBJ1-1	-	CASGPFNTEAFF	TGTGCCAGCGGCCCTTTTAACACTGAAGCTTTCTTT
TRBV27	-	13	TRBJ2-1	TRBD2	CASSWREGREQFF	TGTGCCAGCAGTTGGCGGGAGGGCCGCGAGCAGTTCTTC
TRBV7-2	-	15	TRBJ2-7	TRBD2	CASSLVAGVFDEQYF	TGTGCCAGCAGCTTAGTGGCGGGAGTATTCGACGAGCAGTACTTC
TRBV15	-	16	TRBJ1-5	-	CATSSWSGYSNQPQHF	TGTGCCACCAGCAGTTGGAGCGGGTATAGCAATCAGCCCCAGCATTTT
TRBV29-1	few	14	TRBJ2-7	TRBD1	CSVVAGTVTHEQYF	TGCAGCGTTGTGGCCGGGACAGTTACCCACGAGCAGTACTTC
TRBV4-3	-	15	TRBJ1-2	TRBD1	CASSRDRVSTYGYTF	TGCGCCAGCAGCCGAGACAGGGTATCTACCTATGGCTACACCTTC
TRBV7-3	-	16	TRBJ2-2	TRBD2	CASSLGLAGKDGELFF	TGTGCCAGCAGCTTAGGACTAGCGGGGAAGGACGGGGAGCTGTTTTTT
TRBV18	-	15	TRBJ2-7	TRBD1	CASSPPTGGADEQYF	TGTGCCAGCTCACCACCGACAGGGGGCGCGGACGAGCAGTACTTC
TRBV21-1	-	11	TRBJ2-5	-	CASQSSETQYF	TGTGCCAGCCAGTCTTCTGAGACCCAGTACTTC
TRBV7-2	-	15	TRBJ2-3	-	CASSLDGGSTDTQYF	TGTGCCAGCAGCTTAGACGGGGGCAGCACAGATACGCAGTATTTT
TRBV5-1	-	16	TRBJ2-1	TRBD2	CAVDWTSGRGYNEQFF	TGCGCCGTAGATTGGACTAGCGGGAGGGGCTACAATGAGCAGTTCTTC
TRBV19	-	11	TRBJ2-7	-	CASSGGFEQYF	TGTGCCAGTAGCGGAGGGTTCGAGCAGTACTTC
TRBV2	-	13	TRBJ2-7	TRBD2	CASTDGRDYEQYF	TGTGCCAGCACCGACGGGAGGGACTACGAGCAGTACTTC